This passage covers 12 T cell receptor beta chains from one sample sequenced in a study of blood T cell repertoires in COVID-19. Produced via immunoSEQ multiplex PCR; TCRdb's table is partial and in-frame only. The sample contains roughly 150,000 clones, under 90% of which appear only once. Sequencing used PBMCs or T cells enriched from blood (not recorded which). These receptors were taken from a woman aged 45-60 years who had recovered from COVID-19.

The V gene is TRBV7-3, the J gene TRBJ1-3; 9 nucleotides line up with TRBD1. With V trimmed by 5 bases and J by 4 bases, 6 bases remained unmatched. The CDR3 contains 15 residues. Germline CDR1 is SGHTA and CDR2 is FQGTGA. Here the CDR3 DNA reads TGTGCCAGCAGCCAGGACAGGGGAAGGGGAAACACCATATATTTT. It codes for CASSQDRGRGNTIYF.

Details on this clone: Possible read error: a much larger clone is one base away. Other DNA sequences in this sample translate to the same CDR3. The rearrangement uses TRBV6-5 and TRBJ2-1, with D possibly being TRBD1 (6 bases). V was pared by 3 bases and J by 0 bases, with 9 bases between. The CDR3 loop spans 15 amino acids. The V gene's germline CDR1 is MNHEY and CDR2 SVGAGI. Written as DNA, the CDR3 is TGTGCCAGCAGTTATGACAGGAGCTCCTACAATGAGCAGTTCTTC. Translated: CASSYDRSSYNEQFF.

The V and J genes are TRBV4-3 and TRBJ1-2; D may be TRBD1 (6 bases). Looked up from germline, CDR1 is LGHNA and CDR2 is YSLEER. Deletions cut 3 bases from V and 5 bases from J, with 13 bases between. This CDR3 has 14 residues. The CDR3 reads CASSQDRDTYGYTF. CDR3 bases: TGCGCCAGCAGCCAGGACCGGGACACTTATGGCTACACCTTC.

The chain carries TRBV28 and TRBJ1-5; D is ambiguous. The ends were cut back, 3 bases at V and 1 base at J, with 4 bases in the middle. CDR1 and CDR2 from the germline V gene are MDHEN and SYDVKM. This CDR3 contains 13 residues. The CDR3: CASSFASNQPQHF. DNA of the CDR3: TGTGCCAGCAGTTTCGCGAGCAATCAGCCCCAGCATTTT.

The chain links TRBV4-3 to TRBJ1-2; D is unresolved. Germline assignment: CDR1 LGHNA and CDR2 YSLEER. Trimming stripped 1 base from V and 0 bases from J, with 9 bases between. CDR3 size: 15 residues. The CDR3 coding sequence is TGCGCCAGCAGCCAAGGGACGGGAGCTAACTATGGCTACACCTTC. Translation gives CASSQGTGANYGYTF.

The CDR3 sequence is CASSLASGIGNTIYF. The CDR3 DNA is TGCGCCAGCAGCTTGGCCTCAGGGATTGGAAACACCATATATTTT. The genes are TRBV5-1 and TRBJ1-3; D is possibly TRBD1 (5 bases). Germline V CDR1 and CDR2: SGHRS, YFSETQ. This CDR3 has 15 amino acids. Deletions cut 0 bases from V and 3 bases from J, with 10 bases between. Using reference TRBV5-1 and TRBJ1-3 for the parts outside the CDR3, the full variable domain is KAGVTQTPRYLIKTRGQQVTLSCSPISGHRSVSWYQQTPGQGLQFLFEYFSETQRNKGNFPGRFSGRQFSNSRSEMNVSTLELGDSALYLCASSLASGIGNTIYFGEGSWLTVV.

This clone was seen a single time. V and J are TRBV3-1 (or the pseudogene TRBV3-2) and TRBJ1-1; D remains ambiguous. The CDR3 is made up of 12 amino acids. Germline V CDR1 and CDR2: LGHDT, YNNKEL (reference sequence). Trimming removed 0 bases at V and 10 bases at J, with 9 bases between. CDR3 residues: CASSQESRRAFF. The CDR3 DNA reads TGTGCCAGCAGCCAAGAAAGCAGGCGAGCTTTCTTT.

The chain has TRBV6-1 and TRBJ1-3; 8 positions agree with TRBD1. Germline CDR1 reads MNHNS; CDR2 reads SASEGT. Trimming cost V 2 bases and J 2 bases; bases outside gene matches: 2. The CDR3 has 15 residues. DNA of the CDR3: TGTGCCAGCAGTGAATACAGGGGGGCTGGAAACACCATATATTTT. The encoded protein is CASSEYRGAGNTIYF.

The J gene is TRBJ2-3, the V gene TRBV4-3; tentatively, D is TRBD2 (7 bases). Germline CDR1 and CDR2: LGHNA and YSLEER. Trimming removed 0 bases from V and 2 bases from J, with 18 bases in between. The CDR3 extends over 18 amino acids. CDR3 sequence reads: CASSQERGGAGVTDTQYF. Written as DNA, the CDR3 is TGCGCCAGCAGCCAAGAAAGGGGGGGAGCTGGGGTCACAGATACGCAGTATTTT.

The J gene is TRBJ2-2, the V gene TRBV7-2, with TRBD1 as a possible D gene (5 bases). The CDR3 length is 13 residues. The germline gives CDR1 SGHTA, CDR2 FQGNSA. With 1 base removed from V and 10 bases from J, the gap between germline ends came to 10 bases. The CDR3 is CASSLDSGMELFF. In DNA, the CDR3 is TGTGCCAGCAGCTTAGATTCAGGGATGGAGCTGTTTTTT.

V is TRBV4-2 and J is TRBJ1-5; 7 nucleotides align to TRBD1. Unmatched junction bases numbered 3, after V lost 0 bases and J lost 4 bases. Germline V gives CDR1 LGHNA, CDR2 YNFKEQ. This CDR3 contains 15 residues. As DNA, the CDR3 is TGTGCCAGCAGCCAAGAAGGGGACAGTAATCAGCCCCAGCATTTT. Amino acids: CASSQEGDSNQPQHF.

The genes are TRBV28 and TRBJ1-5; no definite D call. V dropped 10 bases and J dropped 0 bases, with 22 bases sitting between them. The CDR3 sequence is 17 residues long. The V gene's germline CDR1 is MDHEN and CDR2 SYDVKM. CDR3 amino acids: CATRGSIGLLSNQPQHF. The CDR3 bases are TGTGCCACCCGAGGTAGTATCGGACTCCTTAGCAATCAGCCCCAGCATTTT. Full variable domain (outside the CDR3, taken from reference TRBV28 and TRBJ1-5): DVKVTQSSRYLVKRTGEKVFLECVQDMDHENMFWYRQDPGLGLRLIYFSYDVKMKEKGDIPEGYSVSREKKERFSLILESASTNQTSMYLCATRGSIGLLSNQPQHFGDGTRLSIL.